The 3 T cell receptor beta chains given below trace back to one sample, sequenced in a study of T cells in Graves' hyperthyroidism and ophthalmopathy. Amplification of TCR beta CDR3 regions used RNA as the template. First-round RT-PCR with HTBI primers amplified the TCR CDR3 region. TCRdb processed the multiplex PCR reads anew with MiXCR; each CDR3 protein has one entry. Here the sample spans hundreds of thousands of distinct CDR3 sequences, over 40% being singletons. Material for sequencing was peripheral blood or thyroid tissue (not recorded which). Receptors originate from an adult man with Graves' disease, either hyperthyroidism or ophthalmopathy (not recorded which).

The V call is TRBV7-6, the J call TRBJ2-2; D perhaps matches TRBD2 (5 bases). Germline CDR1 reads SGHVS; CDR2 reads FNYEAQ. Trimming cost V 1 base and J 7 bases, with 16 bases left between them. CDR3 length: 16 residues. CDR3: CASSLGRTAVGGELFF. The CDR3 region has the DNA TGTGCCAGCAGCTTAGGAAGGACTGCAGTCGGCGGGGAGCTGTTTTTT.

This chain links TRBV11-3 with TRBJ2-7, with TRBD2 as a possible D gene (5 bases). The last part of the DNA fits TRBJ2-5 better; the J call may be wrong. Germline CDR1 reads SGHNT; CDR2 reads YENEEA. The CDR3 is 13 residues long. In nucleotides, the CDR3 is TGTGCCAGCCGGCCCCGAGGGCAAGAGACCCAGTACTTC. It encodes CASRPRGQETQYF.

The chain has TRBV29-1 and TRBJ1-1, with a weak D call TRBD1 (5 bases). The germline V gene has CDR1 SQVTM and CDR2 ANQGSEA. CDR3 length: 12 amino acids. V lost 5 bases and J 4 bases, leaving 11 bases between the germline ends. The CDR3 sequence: CSVLGTSTEAFF. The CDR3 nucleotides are TGCAGCGTTCTCGGGACGAGCACTGAAGCTTTCTTT.